This TCR beta chain was retrieved from a study of human T cells and chemical hapten exposure. Study summary: Small pooled library volume differences chiefly drove per-sample TCR yield variation. Overall study results and limits: Once DPC sensitization occurred, TCRs above 1 in 1000 frequency showed no change.

Germline V lookup: CDR1 LNHDA, CDR2 SQIVND (reference sequence). V was trimmed by 6 bases and J by 8 bases, leaving 17 bases between them. The CDR3 contains 14 residues. The time point denotes: patch test 1, 2 weeks after DPC sensitization. Treatment defined: therapeutic diphenylcyclopropenone sensitization with weekly scalp DPC. This clonotype was seen many times. Its specificity is unknown. The library put unique molecular identifiers onto individual cDNA molecules. Study processing details: Samples held a median of 95,638 TCRs, range roughly 20,000–750,000. TCRdb recomputed calls from the RACE reads with MiXCR, one row per CDR3 protein. These V and J calls rely on TCRdb rather than the paper's analysis. The data hold tens of thousands of distinct CDR3 sequences, with approximately 12% observed a single time.

The receptor's source is a woman in her fifties or sixties with alopecia areata. Some clones in this sample may be carry-over from other donors' samples. This specimen consisted of whole blood, obtained in connection with sensitization to the hapten diphenylcyclopropenone (DPC). The chain employs TRBV19 and TRBJ2-1, with D tentatively TRBD2 (7 bases). CDR3 sequence (DNA): TGTGCCAGTAGGACCCTGGGGAGGGGGGATGAGCAGTTCTTC. It translates to CASRTLGRGDEQFF.